The 16 T cell receptor beta chains below all came from one sample that was sequenced in a study of esophageal squamous cell carcinoma under preoperative chemotherapy. TCRdb fed the PCR reads into MiXCR, producing one record per CDR3 protein. The data hold about 30,000 distinct CDR3 sequences, with 49% observed a single time. Time point given: before preoperative PTX-NDP chemotherapy. Sample collection was performed from a patient given preoperative chemotherapy. These TCRs come from a human donor with esophageal squamous cell carcinoma. The donor label of this sample is uncertain.

Details on this clonotype: Likely a read error: the CDR3 ends without its conserved phenylalanine or tryptophan. It is unclear where the CDR3 begins or ends on the DNA, so no DNA is shown, and the CDR3 is as TCRdb lists it. The chain carries TRBV7-8 and TRBJ2-3; TRBD2, the table's D call, lacks a check against the DNA. The CDR3 region is 14 residues in length, termini included. Germline CDR1 is SGHVS and CDR2 is FQNEAQ. CDR3 loop: CASSLAGGQDTRSS.

As concerns this clonotype: The junction does not match germline at one end; this may be a read error. The chain couples TRBV25-1 to TRBJ2-5, with TRBD2 as a possible D gene (7 bases). This CDR3 is built from 17 residues. Germline-derived CDR1 and CDR2 are MGHDK and SYGVNS. CDR3 protein: CAISPGGRGRAQEIQYF. Written as DNA, the CDR3 is TGTGCCATCAGTCCGGGGGGCCGGGGCCGGGCCCAAGAGATCCAGTACTTC.

Only a few counts were recorded for this clonotype. The chain employs TRBV5-6 and TRBJ2-3; 11 positions agree with TRBD2. Trimming at V came to 3 bases and at J to 2 bases, leaving 5 bases not matched to a gene. The length of the CDR3 is 16 residues. Germline V gene data show CDR1 as SGHDT and CDR2 as YYEEEE. CDR3 in amino acids: CASSSRLAGNTDTQYF. The CDR3 nucleotides read TGTGCCAGCAGCTCGAGACTAGCGGGGAACACAGATACGCAGTATTTT.

The gene calls are TRBV7-2 and TRBJ2-5, with TRBD1 identical over 9 bases. Germline CDR1 and CDR2: SGHTA and FQGNSA. This CDR3 region has 15 residues. V shed 1 base, J shed 6 bases, and the junction held 6 bases outside the gene matches. The CDR3 loop reads CASSLGDRVEKTQYF. The CDR3, as DNA: TGTGCCAGCAGCTTAGGGGACAGGGTGGAAAAGACCCAGTACTTC.

A few counts support this clonotype. V and J are TRBV12-3 or TRBV12-4 and TRBJ2-7; no firm D call. This CDR3 has 14 residues. The V gene lost 2 bases and the J gene lost 0 bases, with 8 bases spanning the gap. The CDR3 loop is CASSLRISSYEQYF. For the CDR3, the DNA is TGTGCCAGCAGTTTACGTATTAGCTCCTACGAGCAGTACTTC.

The chain combines TRBV5-6 with TRBJ1-2, with 10 bases matching TRBD1. The CDR3 length is 13 residues. The V gene end was trimmed by 5 bases and the J gene end by 5 bases; junction bases not matched to a gene: 3. In germline, CDR1 is SGHDT, CDR2 YYEEEE. DNA for the CDR3: TGTGCCAGCAGTTCGGGACAGGGGTATGGCTACACCTTC. Its translation: CASSSGQGYGYTF.

Of note for this clonotype: Relative to the germline gene, one junction end is altered; a read error may explain this. The rearrangement links TRBV7-2 to TRBJ2-4, with 7 positions matching TRBD1. The CDR3 has 16 residues. CDR1 and CDR2 (germline): SGHTA, FQGNSA. The CDR3 reads CPSSPQGRRAKNTQYF. For the CDR3, the DNA is TGTCCCAGCAGCCCACAGGGGCGGAGAGCGAAAAATACTCAGTACTTC.

To note about this clonotype: The germline gene is not matched at one end of the junction; a read error may be the cause. This chain uses TRBV7-8 with TRBJ2-3; the match to TRBD2 covers 16 bases. CDR3 length equals 17 residues. CDR1 is SGHVS, CDR2 FQNEAQ, per germline. The chain's CDR3 is CASSGTSGGGDTETQYF. CDR3 DNA sequence: TGTGCCAGCAGCGGGACTAGCGGGGGGGGGGACACAGAGACGCAGTATTTC. Full variable domain (outside the CDR3, taken from reference TRBV7-8 and TRBJ2-3): GAGVSQSPRYKVAKRGQDVALRCDPISGHVSLFWYQQALGQGPEFLTYFQNEAQLDKSGLPSDRFFAERPEGSVSTLKIQRTQQEDSAVYLCASSGTSGGGDTETQYFGPGTRLTVL.

Remarks on this clonotype: It is unclear where the CDR3 begins or ends on the DNA, so no DNA is shown, and the CDR3 is as TCRdb lists it. The rearrangement joins TRBV7-8 to TRBJ2-2; TRBD1, as called in the table, went unchecked against the DNA. The CDR3 is made up of 17 amino acids, end residues included. Germline CDR1 is SGHVS and CDR2 is FQNEAQ. This chain's CDR3 is CASSVHPREWGTGALYF.

This clonotype was counted once. One end of the junction is discordant with germline, which a read error may explain. This chain connects TRBV7-2 to TRBJ2-5, with D tentatively TRBD2 (6 bases). Per germline, CDR1 SGHTA and CDR2 FQGNSA. This CDR3 has 15 amino acids. The CDR3 DNA follows: TGTGCCCGCGGCTCGGGTAGCGGACCCACAGATACGCAGTACTTT. This gives the protein CARGSGSGPTDTQYF. The full variable domain, its missing parts supplied by reference TRBV7-2 and TRBJ2-5, is GAGVSQSPSNKVTEKGKDVELRCDPISGHTALYWYRQSLGQGLEFLIYFQGNSAPDKSGLPSDRFSAERTGGSVSTLTIQRTQQEDSAVYLCARGSGSGPTDTQYFGPGTRLLVL.

This clonotype appeared many times. The chain combines TRBV19 with TRBJ2-1; 7 bases agree with TRBD1. The CDR3 loop spans 16 amino acids. The V segment lost 7 bases and the J segment 10 bases; nucleotides outside the gene matches: 19. Germline V gene sequence: CDR1 LNHDA, CDR2 SQIVND (reference sequence). The CDR3 nucleotides are TGTGCCAGTAAAGACCCCAACAGGGGTACAGGGACGGAGCAGTTCTTC. This sequence encodes CASKDPNRGTGTEQFF.

This clonotype has more than one count but fewer than ten. This chain connects TRBV7-2 to TRBJ2-5; D could derive from TRBD1 or TRBD2 (6 bases each). With the DNA end fitting TRBJ2-7 better, the J assignment may be wrong. Germline V gene lookup returns CDR1 SGHTA and CDR2 FQGNSA. The CDR3 totals 14 residues. This CDR3 reads CASSLVGGHYEQYF. The CDR3 DNA follows: TGTGCCAGCAGCTTAGTCGGGGGCCACTACGAGCAGTACTTC.

Remarks on this clonotype: The junction and the germline gene differ at one end; a read error may be behind it. The V gene is TRBV7-3, the J gene TRBJ2-4; maybe TRBD2 (6 bases). The CDR3 runs 17 residues. Germline V CDR1 and CDR2: SGHTA, FQGTGA. This CDR3 is CASSSGLAGGNKNIQYF. The CDR3 DNA sequence: TGTGCCAGCAGCTCCGGGCTGGCGGGCGGGAACAAAAACATCCAGTACTTC.

This chain links TRBV18 with TRBJ2-1; no definite D call. CDR3 length: 13 residues. The germline V and J ends were trimmed by 1 base and 10 bases, with 11 bases remaining between them. The germline V gene encodes CDR1 KGHSH and CDR2 LQKENI. In DNA, the CDR3 is TGTGCCAGCTCACCACGTAACCCTTACGAGCAGTTCTTC. Encoded protein: CASSPRNPYEQFF.

Details on this clonotype: One junction end disagrees with the germline gene, perhaps due to a read error. The chain couples TRBV7-3 to TRBJ2-5; the match to TRBD1 covers 9 bases. Germline lookup yields CDR1 SGHTA and CDR2 FQGTGA. This CDR3 has 13 amino acids. CDR3 amino acids: CASSSGQGPTQFF. DNA of the CDR3: TGTGCCAGCAGCTCGGGACAGGGCCCGACCCAGTTTTTC.

As for this clonotype: No conserved phenylalanine or tryptophan ends this CDR3, so it is likely a read error. It is unclear where the CDR3 begins or ends on the DNA, so no DNA is shown, and the CDR3 is as TCRdb lists it. The chain is built from TRBV7-9 and TRBJ2-5; TRBD1 reflects the table's D call only, with no check against the DNA. The germline CDR1 and CDR2 sequences are SEHNR and FQNEAQ (reference sequence). The CDR3 sequence runs 16 residues, both termini included. The chain's CDR3 is CASTPGGGGGQKTQHS.